This TCR beta chain was identified during a study of beta chain features in type 1 diabetes. Sorting with CD45RO/CCR7/CD25/CD127/CD95/CD27 yielded naive, central memory, regulatory and stem-like memory CD4+ cells. Germline V gives CDR1 MNHEY, CDR2 SMNVEV (reference sequence). With 8 bases removed from V and 1 base from J, the gap between germline ends came to 17 bases. CDR3 length equals 15 residues. Expressed TCRB transcripts got sequenced, as all isolated RNA was reverse transcribed. TCRdb's copy holds only in-frame clones and misses some; the assay was immunoSEQ multiplex PCR. The repertoire holds 220,000 or so clones, with around 65% as singletons.

Sequencing was performed on naive CD4+ T cells from blood. The chain joins TRBV27 to TRBJ2-5, with a tentative D call TRBD2 (6 bases). This TCR was recovered from a man aged 25-40 years in good health. The CDR3 spells CASRPAGRLQETQYF. The CDR3 DNA follows: TGTGCCAGCCGCCCGGCGGGAAGGCTCCAAGAGACCCAGTACTTC.